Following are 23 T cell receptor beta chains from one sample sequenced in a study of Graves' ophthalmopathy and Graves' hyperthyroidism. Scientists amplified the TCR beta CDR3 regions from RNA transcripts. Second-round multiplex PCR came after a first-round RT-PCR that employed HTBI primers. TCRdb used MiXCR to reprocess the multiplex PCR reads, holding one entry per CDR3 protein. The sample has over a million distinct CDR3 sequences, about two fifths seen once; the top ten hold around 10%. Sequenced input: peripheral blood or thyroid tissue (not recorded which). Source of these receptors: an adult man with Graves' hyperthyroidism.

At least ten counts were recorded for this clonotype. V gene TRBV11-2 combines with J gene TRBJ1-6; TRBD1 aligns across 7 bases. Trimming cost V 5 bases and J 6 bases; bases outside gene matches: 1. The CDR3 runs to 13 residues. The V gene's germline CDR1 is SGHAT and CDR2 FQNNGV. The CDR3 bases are TGTGCCAGCAGCCGGGACAGTAATTCACCCCTCCACTTT. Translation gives CASSRDSNSPLHF. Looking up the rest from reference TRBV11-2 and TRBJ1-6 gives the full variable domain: EAGVAQSPRYKIIEKRQSVAFWCNPISGHATLYWYQQILGQGPKLLIQFQNNGVVDDSQLPKDRFSAERLKGVDSTLKIQPAKLEDSAVYLCASSRDSNSPLHFGNGTRLTVT.

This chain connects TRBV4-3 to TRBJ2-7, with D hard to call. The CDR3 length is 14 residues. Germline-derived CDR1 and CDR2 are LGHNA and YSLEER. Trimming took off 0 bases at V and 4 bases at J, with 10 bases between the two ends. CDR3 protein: CASSQDFTGYEQYF. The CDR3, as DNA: TGCGCCAGCAGCCAAGATTTTACGGGTTACGAGCAGTACTTC.

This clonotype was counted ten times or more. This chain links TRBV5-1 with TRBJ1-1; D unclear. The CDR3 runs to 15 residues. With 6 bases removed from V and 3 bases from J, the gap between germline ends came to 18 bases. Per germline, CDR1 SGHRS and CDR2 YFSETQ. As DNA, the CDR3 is TGCGCCAGCAAATTCTCGGGCACAATTGACACTGAAGCTTTCTTT. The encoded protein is CASKFSGTIDTEAFF. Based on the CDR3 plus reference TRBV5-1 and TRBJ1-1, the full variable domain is KAGVTQTPRYLIKTRGQQVTLSCSPISGHRSVSWYQQTPGQGLQFLFEYFSETQRNKGNFPGRFSGRQFSNSRSEMNVSTLELGDSALYLCASKFSGTIDTEAFFGQGTRLTVV.

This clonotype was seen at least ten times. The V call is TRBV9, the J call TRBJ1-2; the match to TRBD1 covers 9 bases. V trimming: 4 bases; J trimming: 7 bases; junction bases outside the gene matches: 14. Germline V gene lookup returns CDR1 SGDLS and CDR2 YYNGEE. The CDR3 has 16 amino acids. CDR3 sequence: CASSQGIGQGFRGYTF. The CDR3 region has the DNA TGTGCCAGCAGCCAGGGGATCGGACAGGGGTTTCGTGGCTACACCTTC.

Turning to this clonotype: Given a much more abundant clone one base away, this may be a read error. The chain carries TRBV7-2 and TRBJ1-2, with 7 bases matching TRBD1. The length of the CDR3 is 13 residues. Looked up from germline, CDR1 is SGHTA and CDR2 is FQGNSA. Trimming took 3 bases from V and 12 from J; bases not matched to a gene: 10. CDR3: CASSFEGARGHTF. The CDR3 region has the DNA TGTGCCAGCAGCTTTGAGGGGGCGCGGGGCCACACCTTC.

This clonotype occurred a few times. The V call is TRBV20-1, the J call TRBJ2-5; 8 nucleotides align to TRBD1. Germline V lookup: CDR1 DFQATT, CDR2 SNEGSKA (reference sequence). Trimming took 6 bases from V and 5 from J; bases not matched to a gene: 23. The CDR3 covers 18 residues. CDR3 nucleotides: TGCAGTGCCACCAGTTATCGGGGGCAGGGGGCAGGTTTTGAGACCCAGTACTTC. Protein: CSATSYRGQGAGFETQYF.

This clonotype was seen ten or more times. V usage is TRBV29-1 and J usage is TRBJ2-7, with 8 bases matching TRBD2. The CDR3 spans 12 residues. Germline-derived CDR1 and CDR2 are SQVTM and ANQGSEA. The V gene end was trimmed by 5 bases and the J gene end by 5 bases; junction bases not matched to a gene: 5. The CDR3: CSVFGGRNEQYF. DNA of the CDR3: TGCAGCGTTTTCGGCGGGAGGAACGAGCAGTACTTC.

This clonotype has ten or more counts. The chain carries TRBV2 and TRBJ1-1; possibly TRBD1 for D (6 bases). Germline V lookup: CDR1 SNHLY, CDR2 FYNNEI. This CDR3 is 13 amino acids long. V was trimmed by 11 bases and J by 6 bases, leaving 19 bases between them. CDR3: CAPDPQGLSEAFF. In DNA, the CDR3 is TGTGCCCCCGATCCCCAGGGGCTCTCTGAAGCTTTCTTT.

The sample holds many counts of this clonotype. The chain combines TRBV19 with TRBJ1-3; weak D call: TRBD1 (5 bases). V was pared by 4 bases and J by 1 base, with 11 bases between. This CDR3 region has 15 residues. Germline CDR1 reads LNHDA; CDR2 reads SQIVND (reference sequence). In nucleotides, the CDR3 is TGTGCCAGTAGTAGCACGGGGGAATCTGGAAACACCATATATTTT. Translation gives CASSSTGESGNTIYF.

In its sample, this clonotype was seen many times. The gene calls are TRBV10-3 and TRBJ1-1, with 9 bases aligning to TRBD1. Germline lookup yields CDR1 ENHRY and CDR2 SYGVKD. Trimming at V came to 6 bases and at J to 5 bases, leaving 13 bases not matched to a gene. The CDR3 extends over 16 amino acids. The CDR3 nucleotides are TGTGCCATCAGCGAGGACAGGGGCAGGGAGAAGACTGAAGCTTTCTTT. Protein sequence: CAISEDRGREKTEAFF.

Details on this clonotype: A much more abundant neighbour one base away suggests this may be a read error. The CDR3 spells CASSFPSDRWGHTF. For the CDR3, the DNA is TGTGCCAGCAGCTTTCCCTCGGACCGGTGGGGCCACACCTTC. This chain links TRBV7-2 with TRBJ1-2; tentative D call: TRBD1 (5 bases). The CDR3 is made up of 14 amino acids. Trimming stripped 3 bases from V and 12 bases from J, with 20 bases between. Germline V gene data show CDR1 as SGHTA and CDR2 as FQGNSA.

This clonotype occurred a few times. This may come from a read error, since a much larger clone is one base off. Here the CDR3 reads CSARDRARLMNTEALF. CDR3 sequence (DNA): TGCAGTGCTAGAGACAGGGCCCGTCTCATGAACACTGAAGCTCTCTTT. The J gene is TRBJ1-1, the V gene TRBV20-1; D is perhaps TRBD1 (5 bases). The CDR3 runs to 16 residues. Germline-derived CDR1 and CDR2 are DFQATT and SNEGSKA (reference sequence).

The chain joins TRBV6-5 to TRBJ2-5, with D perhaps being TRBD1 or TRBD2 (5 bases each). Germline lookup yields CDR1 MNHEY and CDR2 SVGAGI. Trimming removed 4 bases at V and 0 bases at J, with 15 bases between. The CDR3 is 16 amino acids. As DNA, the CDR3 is TGTGCCAGCAGTTTTTCTTTTTGGGGGTACCAAGAGACCCAGTACTTC. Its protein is CASSFSFWGYQETQYF.

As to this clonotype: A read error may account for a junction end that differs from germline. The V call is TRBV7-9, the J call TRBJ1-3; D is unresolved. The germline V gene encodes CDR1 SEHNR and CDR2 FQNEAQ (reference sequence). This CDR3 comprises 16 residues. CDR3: CAGSLDPPSSGNTIYF. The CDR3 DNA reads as TGTGCCGGCAGCTTAGATCCGCCAAGCTCTGGAAACACCATATATTTT.

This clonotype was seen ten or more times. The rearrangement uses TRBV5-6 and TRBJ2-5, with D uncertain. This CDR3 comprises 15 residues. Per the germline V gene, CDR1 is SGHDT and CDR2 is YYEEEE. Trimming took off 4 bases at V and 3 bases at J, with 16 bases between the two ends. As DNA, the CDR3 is TGTGCCAGCAGCACCCGCGACACGTTCGAAGAGACCCAGTACTTC. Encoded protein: CASSTRDTFEETQYF.

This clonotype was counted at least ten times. In nucleotides, the CDR3 is TGTGCCAGTAGTATCGGTCGGAACACTGAAGCTTTCTTT. Amino acids: CASSIGRNTEAFF. J is TRBJ1-1 and V is TRBV19, with D unresolved. From germline, CDR1 is LNHDA and CDR2 SQIVND (reference sequence). Deletions cut 3 bases from V and 1 base from J, with 6 bases between. The CDR3 extends over 13 amino acids. Filled out from reference TRBV19 and TRBJ1-1, the complete variable domain reads DGGITQSPKYLFRKEGQNVTLSCEQNLNHDAMYWYRQDPGQGLRLIYYSQIVNDFQKGDIAEGYSVSREKKESFPLTVTSAQKNPTAFYLCASSIGRNTEAFFGQGTRLTVV.

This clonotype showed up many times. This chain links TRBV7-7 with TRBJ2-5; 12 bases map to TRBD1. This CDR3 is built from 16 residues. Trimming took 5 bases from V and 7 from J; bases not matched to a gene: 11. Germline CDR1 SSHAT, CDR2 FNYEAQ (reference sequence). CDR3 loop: CASSQTGTGGVGTQYF. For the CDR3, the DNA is TGTGCCAGCAGCCAAACCGGGACAGGGGGCGTAGGGACCCAGTACTTC.

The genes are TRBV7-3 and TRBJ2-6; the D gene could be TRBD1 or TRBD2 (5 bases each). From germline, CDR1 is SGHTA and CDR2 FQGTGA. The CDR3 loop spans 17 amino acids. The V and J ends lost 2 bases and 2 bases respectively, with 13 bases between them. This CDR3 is CASSLVGDLPGANVLTF. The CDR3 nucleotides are TGTGCCAGCAGCTTAGTTGGGGACCTCCCTGGGGCCAACGTCCTGACTTTC.

This CDR3 is CASSVGQGVGAFF. The CDR3 region has the DNA TGTGCCAGCAGCGTAGGACAGGGGGTGGGAGCTTTCTTT. The V call is TRBV9, the J call TRBJ1-1; TRBD1 matches 9 bases. This CDR3 has 13 amino acids. J was trimmed by 10 bases and V by 0 bases; bases with no gene match: 4. CDR1 is SGDLS and CDR2 is YYNGEE in the germline V gene.

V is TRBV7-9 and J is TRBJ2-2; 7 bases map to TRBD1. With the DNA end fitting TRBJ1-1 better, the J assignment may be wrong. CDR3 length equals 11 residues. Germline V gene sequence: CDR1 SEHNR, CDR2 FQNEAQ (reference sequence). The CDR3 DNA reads TGTGCCAGCAGTCAGGGGGGTGAAGCTTTCTTT. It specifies CASSQGGEAFF.

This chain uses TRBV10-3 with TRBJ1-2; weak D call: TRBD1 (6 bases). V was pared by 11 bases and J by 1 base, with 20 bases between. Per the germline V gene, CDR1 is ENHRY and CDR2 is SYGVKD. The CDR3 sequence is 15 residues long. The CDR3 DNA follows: TGTGCCTCACTTTTGGACAGTAACTTTAACTATGGCTACACCTTC. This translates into CASLLDSNFNYGYTF.

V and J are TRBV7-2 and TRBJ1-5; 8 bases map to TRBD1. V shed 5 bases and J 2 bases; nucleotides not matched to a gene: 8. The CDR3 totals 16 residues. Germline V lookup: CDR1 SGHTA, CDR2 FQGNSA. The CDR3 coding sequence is TGTGCCAGCAGCCCATGGACAGGGTATGGCAATCAGCCCCAGCATTTT. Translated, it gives CASSPWTGYGNQPQHF.

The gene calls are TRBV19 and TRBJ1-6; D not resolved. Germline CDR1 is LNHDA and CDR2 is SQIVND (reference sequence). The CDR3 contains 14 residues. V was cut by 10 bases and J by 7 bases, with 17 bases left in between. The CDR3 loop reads CAIGGGLLNSPLHF. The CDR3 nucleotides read TGTGCCATTGGAGGCGGACTGTTAAATTCACCCCTCCACTTT.